This T cell receptor (beta chain) derives from a study of blood T cell repertoires in COVID-19 (dated by TCRdb to 2020 to 2022). Regarding the complete study: Samples covering the acute and convalescent phases of COVID-19 were provided by collaborators in the United States, Italy and Spain. The samples were drawn from two sources: the first 160 participants of the ongoing ImmuneRACE study, and over 950 subjects contributed by 6 global collaborators. The prospective study material was composed of cDNA or gDNA derived from T cells, B-cell-depleted T cells, or PBMCs. The dataset comprised deeply sampled blood TCRbeta repertoires from subjects exposed to, actively infected with, or recovered from COVID-19. Nearly every sample came with metadata listing a de-identified subject ID, COVID-19 status, age in years and sex. The repertoires were released in a freely available public database intended as a resource for research on the immune response to SARS-CoV-2. Where available, HLA class I and class II types were taken from metadata supplied by the sample provider and were not determined by assay-based typing.

In regard to this clone: The antigen this receptor binds is unknown. No per-base quality is available; no much larger clone lies one base away.

Points the paper makes about the study in general: Clinical and demographic metadata were provided uncurated, with the amount varying by source and participant.

V drops 5 bases and J drops 0 bases, leaving 8 bases in between. In the germline V gene, CDR1 corresponds to MNHEY and CDR2 to SVGAGI. The CDR3 starts with the cysteine, ends with the phenylalanine, and has 14 residues. This entry keeps only the CDR3 DNA: 42 bases, framed from base 1. TCRbeta CDR3 regions were amplified from genomic DNA using the immunoSEQ Assay, a bias-controlled multiplex PCR. The original pipeline was this. Nucleated cell counts per sample were estimated from amplification of reference gene primers within the assay. Sequence reads were collapsed and filtered to measure the absolute abundance of every unique TCRbeta CDR3 rearrangement. For each sample, productive Simpson clonality was calculated by taking the square root of Simpson's diversity index across productive rearrangements. The immuneACCESS repertoire file appears here via TCRdb, limited to in-frame rearrangements. These files lack a portion of the clones; in checked studies, under half of the deficit traces to unresolved V genes, and the cause of the others is not known. The V and J calls and the clone size are those of that table, but D and trimming were determined from the DNA. Present in this sample are approximately 230,000 clones, just over 85% of which were seen just once. Clones ranked in the top ten supply about 2.2% of the sample.

Another Seattle source contributed samples from volunteer blood donors who had recovered from COVID-19. Whole blood was collected in K2EDTA tubes by collaborating institutions according to the institutions' own protocols. For TCRbeta analysis, collaborator samples were shipped as frozen whole blood, as isolated PBMCs, or as DNA extracted from either sample type. The chain is made from TRBV6-5 and TRBJ1-5; TRBD1 could be the D gene, as 5 bases match. The sample was peripheral blood. This receptor was identified in a man aged 25 to 40 who had recovered from COVID-19. The nucleotide sequence reads TGTGCCAGCAGTAACGGGGGTAGCAATCAGCCCCAGCATTTT. Its protein reads: CASSNGGSNQPQHF.